This T cell receptor beta chain came from a study of Graves' ophthalmopathy and Graves' hyperthyroidism. Findings and limits, study-wide: Among thyroid clonotypes expanded above 0.001 frequency, most also appeared in blood. It was with 70.59% sensitivity and about 72% specificity that the model predicted ophthalmopathy progression. A 13-signature model separated ophthalmopathy from stable hyperthyroidism, approximately 87% sensitivity, about 81% specificity.

The authors isolated PBMCs from 8 to 10 ml of fresh peripheral blood. This clonotype came up a few times. No antigen is known for it. It may be a read error: a sequence one base away is much more abundant. TCR beta CDR3 regions were amplified from RNA transcripts. Investigators did first-round RT-PCR with HTBI primers, then second-round multiplex PCR. TCRdb used MiXCR to reprocess the multiplex PCR reads, holding one entry per CDR3 protein. Found here are roughly 500,000 distinct CDR3 sequences, around 15% of them singletons; the top ten hold roughly 9.8%. This CDR3 comprises 13 residues. Per germline, CDR1 SGHAT and CDR2 FQNNGV.

This TCR derives from a woman aged 25 to 39 with Graves' ophthalmopathy. The specimen sequenced was blood. This chain connects TRBV11-2 to TRBJ1-1; D is unclear. The CDR3 protein is CAGSLEEVTEAFF. The CDR3 DNA reads as TGTGCCGGCAGCTTAGAGGAAGTCACTGAAGCTTTCTTT.